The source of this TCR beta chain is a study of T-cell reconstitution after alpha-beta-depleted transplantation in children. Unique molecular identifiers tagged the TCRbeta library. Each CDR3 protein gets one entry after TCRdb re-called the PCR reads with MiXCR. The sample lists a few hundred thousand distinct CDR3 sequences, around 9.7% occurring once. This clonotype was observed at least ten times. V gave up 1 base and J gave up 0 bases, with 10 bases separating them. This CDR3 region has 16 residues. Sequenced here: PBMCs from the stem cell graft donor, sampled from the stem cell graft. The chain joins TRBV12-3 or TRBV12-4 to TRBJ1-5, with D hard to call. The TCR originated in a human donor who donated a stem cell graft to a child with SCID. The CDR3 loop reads CASSLGRWVSNQPQHF. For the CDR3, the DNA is TGTGCCAGCAGTTTAGGTAGATGGGTTAGCAATCAGCCCCAGCATTTT.